The T cell receptor (beta chain) described here comes from a study of blood T cell repertoires in COVID-19. Background on the study: Sources were T cells, B-cell-depleted T cells, or PBMCs; the material itself was cDNA or gDNA.

Only in-frame clones appear in the TCRdb table, and some are missing; sequencing was by immunoSEQ multiplex PCR. The sample includes about 69,000 clones, 60% to 80% of them seen just once. V was trimmed by 4 bases and J by 2 bases, leaving 23 bases between them. Germline V gene lookup returns CDR1 KGHSH and CDR2 LQKENI. The CDR3 contains 19 residues. This TCR was sampled from a human donor in a cohort sampled during active COVID-19. This sequence joins TRBV18 and TRBJ1-4; D uncertain. The source material was peripheral blood. For the CDR3, the DNA is TGTGCCAGCTCACTCAGAGTGGCAGGATCCCTGACGACTAATGAAAAACTGTTTTTT. This encodes CASSLRVAGSLTTNEKLFF.